The clone carrying this T cell receptor beta chain was detected ten times or more. J gave up 6 bases and V 2 bases, and 8 bases lay outside the gene matches. The CDR3 extends over 16 amino acids. Germline V gene data show CDR1 as SGHRS and CDR2 as YFSETQ. Researchers made TCR beta libraries by using iRepertoire HTBI primers and running Arm-PCR on CDR3 regions. A single record per CDR3 protein comes from TCRdb applying MiXCR to the multiplex PCR reads. The sample has 350,000 to 450,000 distinct CDR3 sequences; approximately 15% are singletons. These data are taken from a study of regulatory T cells in long-lasting Graves disease. Time point here: newly diagnosed GD, antithyroid drugs for less than 3 months. The TCR library used RNA extracted from PBMCs. These same data were also listed under a study on T cells in Graves' hyperthyroidism and ophthalmopathy.

The TCR originated in a woman aged 40-49 years with Graves disease. The genes are TRBV5-1 and TRBJ2-3, with TRBD1 identical over 11 bases. The sequences come from peripheral blood mononuclear cells (PBMCs), collected at new diagnosis, from a patient treated with antithyroid drugs. CDR3 amino acids: CASSLNGQGASDTQYF. The CDR3 DNA is TGCGCCAGCAGCTTAAATGGACAGGGGGCGAGTGATACGCAGTATTTT.